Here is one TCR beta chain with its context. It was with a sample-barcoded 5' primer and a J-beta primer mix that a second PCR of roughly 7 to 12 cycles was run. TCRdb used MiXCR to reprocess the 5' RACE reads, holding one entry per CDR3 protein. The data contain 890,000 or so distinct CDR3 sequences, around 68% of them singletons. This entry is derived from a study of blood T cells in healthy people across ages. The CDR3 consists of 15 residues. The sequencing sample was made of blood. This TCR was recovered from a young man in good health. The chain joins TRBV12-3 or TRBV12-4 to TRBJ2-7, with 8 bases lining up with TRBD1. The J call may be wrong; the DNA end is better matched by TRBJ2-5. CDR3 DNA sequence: TGTGCCAGCAGTTTCACCCAGGGGGCGTGGGAGACCCAGTACTTC. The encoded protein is CASSFTQGAWETQYF.